One and the same sample provided the 31 T cell receptor beta chains below, sequenced in a study of blood T cell repertoires in COVID-19. Sequenced by immunoSEQ multiplex PCR; TCRdb stores in-frame clones only, minus some. The sample consists of over 150,000 clones, approximately 83% of them appearing once. The material sequenced was peripheral blood. The receptor source for this set is a woman aged 55-70 years with acute or convalescent COVID-19.

V and J are TRBV4-2 and TRBJ1-2; no clear D. V lost 1 base and J lost 4, with 19 bases in between. Germline assignment: CDR1 LGHNA and CDR2 YNFKEQ. The CDR3 consists of 17 residues. The CDR3 protein is CASSQGAGTKFTYGYTF. The DNA for the CDR3 is TGTGCCAGCAGCCAAGGGGCAGGCACCAAGTTCACCTATGGCTACACCTTC.

CDR3 region: CASRETASYNSPLHF. The CDR3 DNA reads TGTGCCAGCAGGGAGACAGCCTCCTATAATTCACCCCTCCACTTT. The chain recombines TRBV2 with TRBJ1-6, with D possibly being TRBD1 (5 bases). There are 15 residues in the CDR3. V dropped 6 bases and J dropped 0 bases, with 9 bases sitting between them. The germline V gene has CDR1 SNHLY and CDR2 FYNNEI.

V and J are TRBV5-1 and TRBJ1-2; the D is unclear. The length of the CDR3 is 15 residues. CDR1 is SGHRS and CDR2 is YFSETQ in the germline V gene. Trimming stripped 0 bases from V and 0 bases from J, with 9 bases between. The CDR3 loop reads CASSLEVGTNYGYTF. CDR3 sequence (DNA): TGCGCCAGCAGCTTGGAGGTCGGGACTAACTATGGCTACACCTTC. Full variable domain (outside the CDR3, taken from reference TRBV5-1 and TRBJ1-2): KAGVTQTPRYLIKTRGQQVTLSCSPISGHRSVSWYQQTPGQGLQFLFEYFSETQRNKGNFPGRFSGRQFSNSRSEMNVSTLELGDSALYLCASSLEVGTNYGYTFGSGTRLTVV.

V is TRBV25-1 and J is TRBJ1-6; TRBD1 matches 10 bases. Germline loops: CDR1 MGHDK, CDR2 SYGVNS. The junction had 11 bases not matched to a gene; V was cut back by 6 bases and J by 9 bases. CDR3 length: 16 amino acids. The CDR3 sequence is CASRGDRGLPLSPLHF. DNA for the CDR3: TGTGCCAGCAGAGGGGACAGGGGCCTTCCCCTTTCACCCCTCCACTTT.

Here the CDR3 DNA reads TGTGCCAGTAAACGGGGGAGATACACCTTC. Translation gives CASKRGRYTF. The chain is built from TRBV19 and TRBJ1-2, with D perhaps TRBD1 (5 bases). The CDR3 spans 10 residues. The V gene lost 7 bases and the J gene lost 11 bases, with 11 bases spanning the gap. CDR1 LNHDA and CDR2 SQIVND come from the germline V gene (reference sequence).

The V call is TRBV12-3 or TRBV12-4, the J call TRBJ1-2; D might be TRBD1 (5 bases). This CDR3 spans 13 amino acids. V was clipped by 6 bases and J by 2 bases, with 10 bases between them. The CDR3 nucleotides read TGTGCCAGCAGGGAGGGGTCCAACTATGGCTACACCTTC. Translated, it gives CASREGSNYGYTF.

V gene TRBV7-9 combines with J gene TRBJ1-5; TRBD1 aligns across 8 bases. This CDR3 is 16 amino acids long. The germline gives CDR1 SEHNR, CDR2 FQNEAQ (reference sequence). The trim removed 5 bases at V and 0 bases at J, leaving 6 bases unmatched. This CDR3 reads CASSADRGNSNQPQHF. CDR3 in DNA: TGTGCCAGCAGCGCTGACAGGGGCAATAGCAATCAGCCCCAGCATTTT.

The rearrangement joins TRBV7-2 to TRBJ1-1; the match to TRBD1 covers 7 bases. Germline V lookup: CDR1 SGHTA, CDR2 FQGNSA. This CDR3 is 13 amino acids long. J gave up 5 bases and V 7 bases, and 7 bases lay outside the gene matches. The chain's CDR3 is CASKDRRLTEAFF. The CDR3 region has the DNA TGTGCCAGCAAGGACAGGAGATTAACTGAAGCTTTCTTT.

In this sample, this clone turned up a few times. In nucleotides, the CDR3 is TGTGCCAGCAGCCTGCTAGCGGGGGGGGGCCTAGATACGCAGTATTTT. Residues: CASSLLAGGGLDTQYF. The chain recombines TRBV3-1 (or the pseudogene TRBV3-2) with TRBJ2-3; TRBD2 matches at 12 bases. Trimming at V came to 4 bases and at J to 5 bases, leaving 7 bases not matched to a gene. This CDR3 has 16 amino acids. Germline V gene data show CDR1 as LGHDT and CDR2 as YNNKEL (reference sequence).

CDR3 bases: TGTGCCAGCAGCTTTGACAGAGGCACAGATACGCAGTATTTT. Translating gives CASSFDRGTDTQYF. The chain uses TRBV5-8 and TRBJ2-3; D is possibly TRBD1 (5 bases). The V and J ends lost 2 bases and 1 base respectively, with 8 bases between them. The CDR3 is 14 amino acids. Germline V gives CDR1 SGHTS, CDR2 YDEGEE.

The rearrangement links TRBV6-2 or TRBV6-3 to TRBJ1-5; perhaps TRBD1 as D (6 bases). The V and J ends lost 2 bases and 4 bases respectively, with 12 bases between them. The CDR3 length is 15 residues. CDR1 is MNHEY, CDR2 SVGEGT, per germline. The CDR3 DNA follows: TGTGCCAGCAGTTACGACGGGACACCTAATCAGCCCCAGCATTTT. This gives the protein CASSYDGTPNQPQHF.

The V call is TRBV6-1, the J call TRBJ2-7, with TRBD1 matching 7 bases. V gave up 0 bases and J gave up 2 bases; unmatched junction bases: 4. The CDR3 sequence is 15 residues long. Per germline, CDR1 MNHNS and CDR2 SASEGT. DNA for the CDR3: TGTGCCAGCAGTGAAGCGGCAGGGGGTGCCTACGAGCAGTACTTC. Translated, it gives CASSEAAGGAYEQYF.

V and J are TRBV4-2 and TRBJ1-2; 9 bases fit TRBD1. CDR1 is LGHNA, CDR2 YNFKEQ, per germline. CDR3 size: 14 residues. J lost 10 bases, V lost 1 base, and 7 bases had no gene match. CDR3 region: CASSQAGQGVAYTF. As DNA, the CDR3 is TGTGCCAGCAGCCAAGCGGGACAGGGAGTCGCCTACACCTTC.

The sample holds one count of this clone. V is TRBV7-9 and J is TRBJ1-1; D call uncertain. Germline V lookup: CDR1 SEHNR, CDR2 FQNEAQ (reference sequence). The CDR3 covers 15 residues. V was pared by 5 bases and J by 0 bases, with 13 bases between. The CDR3 nucleotides are TGTGCCAGCAGCCCACGGGAGAGCGTGAACACTGAAGCTTTCTTT. Amino acids: CASSPRESVNTEAFF.

This chain links TRBV28 with TRBJ1-5, with D uncertain. The CDR3 loop spans 15 amino acids. With 4 bases removed from V and 0 bases from J, the gap between germline ends came to 10 bases. Germline CDR1 is MDHEN and CDR2 is SYDVKM. The CDR3 region has the DNA TGTGCCAGCAGTTCGGCGGCGTATAGCAATCAGCCCCAGCATTTT. It is translated as CASSSAAYSNQPQHF.

This sequence joins TRBV19 and TRBJ2-2; TRBD1 agrees at 9 bases. The CDR3 length is 15 residues. Germline lookup yields CDR1 LNHDA and CDR2 SQIVND (reference sequence). CDR3 sequence reads: CAVRTGAGNTGELFF. In DNA, the CDR3 is TGTGCAGTAAGGACAGGGGCAGGTAACACCGGGGAGCTGTTTTTT. Full variable domain (outside the CDR3, taken from reference TRBV19 and TRBJ2-2): DGGITQSPKYLFRKEGQNVTLSCEQNLNHDAMYWYRQDPGQGLRLIYYSQIVNDFQKGDIAEGYSVSREKKESFPLTVTSAQKNPTAFYLCAVRTGAGNTGELFFGEGSRLTVL.

V and J are TRBV7-8 and TRBJ1-2, with TRBD1 as a possible D gene (5 bases). From germline, CDR1 is SGHVS and CDR2 FQNEAQ. Trimming took off 5 bases at V and 8 bases at J, with 15 bases between the two ends. The length of the CDR3 is 13 residues. The CDR3 nucleotides are TGTGCCAGCAGCCGACTGGGAGGGACCGGCTACACCTTC. It is translated as CASSRLGGTGYTF.

The chain carries TRBV7-2 and TRBJ2-3, with 8 bases identical to TRBD1. V shed 5 bases, J shed 9 bases, and the junction held 4 bases outside the gene matches. CDR1 and CDR2 (germline): SGHTA, FQGNSA. This CDR3 contains 12 residues. CDR3 DNA: TGTGCCAGCAGCCGGGACAGGACAACGCAGTATTTT. Amino acids: CASSRDRTTQYF.

In this sample, this clone turned up once. The CDR3 sequence: CASSLSSRAEKLFF. The CDR3 nucleotides are TGTGCCAGCAGCTTAAGTAGCAGGGCTGAAAAACTGTTTTTT. This chain links TRBV13 with TRBJ1-4, with D perhaps matching TRBD1 (5 bases). The CDR3 spans 14 residues. The germline gives CDR1 PRHDT, CDR2 FYEKMQ (reference sequence). V shed 2 bases and J shed 7 bases, with 11 bases lying between them.

The genes are TRBV4-3 and TRBJ2-7; 10 bases map to TRBD2. The CDR3 loop spans 16 amino acids. Germline values: CDR1 LGHNA, CDR2 YSLEER. Trimming removed 1 base from V and 0 bases from J; junction bases left unmatched: 3. The CDR3: CASSQGLAGASYEQYF. In DNA form, the CDR3 reads TGCGCCAGCAGCCAAGGCCTAGCGGGGGCCTCCTACGAGCAGTACTTC.

This chain connects TRBV7-9 to TRBJ2-7; TRBD1 agrees at 7 bases. The V gene's germline CDR1 is SEHNR and CDR2 FQNEAQ (reference sequence). The trim removed 2 bases at V and 2 bases at J, leaving 6 bases unmatched. This CDR3 spans 15 amino acids. The CDR3 reads CASSLLGGLPYEQYF. In DNA form, the CDR3 reads TGTGCCAGCAGCTTATTAGGGGGCCTTCCCTACGAGCAGTACTTC.

The chain links TRBV20-1 to TRBJ2-1, with D tentatively TRBD2 (6 bases). Between the trimmed V and J ends, which lost 7 bases and 5 bases, there was a span of 9 bases. The germline CDR1 and CDR2 sequences are DFQATT and SNEGSKA (reference sequence). CDR3 length: 11 residues. The CDR3 is CSGDFNNEQFF. DNA for the CDR3: TGCAGTGGGGACTTTAACAATGAGCAGTTCTTC.

The chain employs TRBV7-9 and TRBJ2-7; D not certain. V was cut by 4 bases and J by 9 bases, with 10 bases left in between. In germline, CDR1 is SEHNR, CDR2 FQNEAQ (reference sequence). There are 11 residues in the CDR3. The CDR3 loop reads CASSSFFGQYF. The CDR3 nucleotides read TGTGCCAGCAGCTCATTTTTCGGGCAGTACTTC.

The V and J genes are TRBV7-9 and TRBJ2-4; 9 bases align to TRBD1. V trimming: 2 bases; J trimming: 5 bases; junction bases outside the gene matches: 10. This CDR3 is built from 17 residues. Germline V gene sequence: CDR1 SEHNR, CDR2 FQNEAQ (reference sequence). The CDR3 reads CASSLTAIRDRENIQYF. The CDR3 coding sequence is TGTGCCAGCAGCTTAACTGCAATCCGGGACAGGGAAAACATTCAGTACTTC.

This chain connects TRBV7-2 to TRBJ2-7, with TRBD1 as a possible D gene (5 bases). The CDR3 spans 13 residues. V lost 2 bases, J lost 6 bases, and 11 bases lay in between. The germline V gene has CDR1 SGHTA and CDR2 FQGNSA. The chain's CDR3 is CASSLSGFAEQYF. The CDR3 region has the DNA TGTGCCAGCAGCTTATCAGGGTTTGCCGAGCAGTACTTC.

The chain links TRBV18 to TRBJ2-4; 8 bases are a match to TRBD1. V trimming: 0 bases; J trimming: 5 bases; junction bases outside the gene matches: 18. Germline loops: CDR1 KGHSH, CDR2 LQKENI. There are 20 residues in the CDR3. The CDR3 DNA reads TGTGCCAGCTCACCACCCCCAAGATGGACAGGGATAGGGGCCCAAAACATTCAGTACTTC. Encoded protein: CASSPPPRWTGIGAQNIQYF.

J is TRBJ1-2 and V is TRBV7-2; 12 bases fit TRBD1. Trimming cost V 5 bases and J 4 bases; bases outside gene matches: 11. The CDR3 sequence is 17 residues long. Looked up from germline, CDR1 is SGHTA and CDR2 is FQGNSA. CDR3 DNA: TGTGCCAGCAGCCCTACCGGGACAGGGGGCGCTAGCTATGGCTACACCTTC. Translated, it gives CASSPTGTGGASYGYTF. Looking up the rest from reference TRBV7-2 and TRBJ1-2 gives the full variable domain: GAGVSQSPSNKVTEKGKDVELRCDPISGHTALYWYRQSLGQGLEFLIYFQGNSAPDKSGLPSDRFSAERTGGSVSTLTIQRTQQEDSAVYLCASSPTGTGGASYGYTFGSGTRLTVV.

The rearrangement joins TRBV6-5 to TRBJ2-1; TRBD2 matches at 12 bases. Germline values: CDR1 MNHEY, CDR2 SVGAGI. CDR3 size: 14 residues. Unmatched junction bases numbered 6, after V lost 6 bases and J lost 9 bases. In DNA, the CDR3 is TGTGCCAGCAGGGCTAGCGGGGGGGCCGCTGAGCAGTTCTTC. It specifies CASRASGGAAEQFF.

V usage is TRBV3-1 (or the pseudogene TRBV3-2) and J usage is TRBJ2-2, with 7 bases lining up with TRBD1. Trimming removed 3 bases from V and 5 bases from J; junction bases left unmatched: 9. The CDR3 spans 16 residues. Germline lookup yields CDR1 LGHDT and CDR2 YNNKEL (reference sequence). The CDR3 coding sequence is TGTGCCAGCAGCCATGTTCGGACAGGCGGGACCGGGGAGCTGTTTTTT. Translated: CASSHVRTGGTGELFF.

This clone occurred a few times. The chain employs TRBV7-2 and TRBJ1-4, with D tentatively TRBD1 (6 bases). V was clipped by 2 bases and J by 6 bases, with 10 bases between them. Per germline, CDR1 SGHTA and CDR2 FQGNSA. The CDR3 length is 14 residues. The CDR3 reads CASSLRAGDEKLFF. CDR3 sequence (DNA): TGTGCCAGCAGCTTAAGGGCAGGGGATGAAAAACTGTTTTTT.

The gene calls are TRBV19 and TRBJ1-5; D is undetermined. CDR1 LNHDA and CDR2 SQIVND come from the germline V gene (reference sequence). The ends were cut back, 5 bases at V and 0 bases at J, with 5 bases in the middle. The CDR3 runs to 13 residues. In DNA form, the CDR3 reads TGTGCCAGTAGTCGGGGTAGCAATCAGCCCCAGCATTTT. Translating it yields CASSRGSNQPQHF.